A single T cell receptor (beta chain) is shown here with its context. Its specificity is not known. The sample is drawn from a study of OX40 agonist ivuxolimab in advanced cancers. The CDR3 is made up of 13 amino acids. From germline, CDR1 is SGHTS and CDR2 YDEGEE. The V end lost 3 bases, the J end lost 10 bases, and 14 bases lay between the germline ends. The assay was immunoSEQ multiplex PCR, and TCRdb's table has in-frame clones only and misses some. Found here are approximately 82,000 clones, approximately 84% of them singletons; the top ten hold roughly 25%. Broader study findings: CD4+ and CD8+ blood T cells expanded clonally by week 6 at 0.1 to 3.0 mg/kg.

The chain recombines TRBV5-8 with TRBJ2-1; D not resolved. The sequencing here drew on CD4+ or CD8+ T cells sorted from blood, taken in a trial of the OX40 agonist ivuxolimab. This TCR was recovered from an adult with an advanced solid tumor such as melanoma, head and neck, liver or kidney cancer. The CDR3 DNA reads as TGTGCCAGCAGCTCGCCCGGACGAAAAGAGCAGTTCTTC. It specifies CASSSPGRKEQFF. Filled out from reference TRBV5-8 and TRBJ2-1, the complete variable domain reads EAGVTQSPTHLIKTRGQQATLRCSPISGHTSVYWYQQALGLGLQFLLWYDEGEERNRGNFPPRFSGRQFPNYSSELNVNALELEDSALYLCASSSPGRKEQFFGPGTRLTVL.